These 22 T cell receptor beta chains were all obtained from the same sample, sequenced in a study of blood T cell repertoires in COVID-19. The protocol was immunoSEQ multiplex PCR, while the TCRdb copy is restricted to in-frame clones and leaves out a portion. The repertoire holds roughly 140,000 clones, roughly 85% seen once, with less than 10% in the top ten. Specimen: peripheral blood. Source of these receptors: an older woman with COVID-19, enrolled during active disease.

This clone was detected once. This chain joins TRBV14 and TRBJ1-1; 10 bases map to TRBD1. J was trimmed by 3 bases and V by 1 base; bases with no gene match: 2. The CDR3 totals 15 residues. Looked up from germline, CDR1 is SGHDN and CDR2 is FVKESK. This CDR3 is CASSQAGTGDTEAFF. Here the CDR3 DNA reads TGTGCCAGCAGCCAAGCCGGGACAGGGGACACTGAAGCTTTCTTT.

The rearrangement links TRBV7-9 to TRBJ1-2, with TRBD1 matching 7 bases. This CDR3 has 18 residues. Germline CDR1 reads SEHNR; CDR2 reads FQNEAQ (reference sequence). J was trimmed by 2 bases and V by 0 bases; bases with no gene match: 12. The DNA of the CDR3 is TGTGCCAGCAGCTTAGCGTTGGGGGGACAGCCTATCAACTATGGCTACACCTTC. It is translated as CASSLALGGQPINYGYTF.

This clone was counted between two and nine times. V and J are TRBV5-8 and TRBJ1-5; D not resolved. Germline loops: CDR1 SGHTS, CDR2 YDEGEE. The CDR3 covers 11 residues. The V gene lost 5 bases and the J gene lost 11 bases, with 11 bases spanning the gap. The DNA for the CDR3 is TGTGCCAGCAGAGGCGGGGTGACCCAGCATTTT. Protein: CASRGGVTQHF.

This clone appeared a single time. The chain is built from TRBV19 and TRBJ1-1; D not certain. Trimming removed 3 bases from V and 4 bases from J, with 15 bases in between. This CDR3 region has 15 residues. Germline V gene lookup returns CDR1 LNHDA and CDR2 SQIVND (reference sequence). The CDR3 nucleotides are TGTGCCAGTAGTATGGTCTGGGAGATTAGCACTGAAGCTTTCTTT. Its translation is CASSMVWEISTEAFF.

The rearrangement joins TRBV5-1 to TRBJ1-4; D is unclear. Germline CDR1 and CDR2: SGHRS and YFSETQ. This CDR3 comprises 15 residues. The V end was cut by 1 base, the J end by 6 bases, with 13 bases between. CDR3 bases: TGCGCCAGCAGCTTGCCGGTTCCCCGGGATGAAAAACTGTTTTTT. It encodes CASSLPVPRDEKLFF.

This rearrangement joins TRBV7-3 to TRBJ1-1; D ambiguous. The CDR3 is 15 amino acids. Germline V gene lookup returns CDR1 SGHTA and CDR2 FQGTGA. Trimming left V 2 bases short and J 2 bases short, with 12 bases between. Here the CDR3 DNA reads TGTGCCAGCAGCTTAGGGAGGGTGGGAAACACTGAAGCTTTCTTT. It translates to CASSLGRVGNTEAFF.

The V gene is TRBV5-1, the J gene TRBJ1-3; D is perhaps TRBD1 (5 bases). The CDR3 sequence is 15 residues long. Trimming removed 3 bases from V and 0 bases from J, with 10 bases in between. CDR1 and CDR2 (germline): SGHRS, YFSETQ. CDR3 in DNA: TGCGCCAGCAGCTCGTCGACAGTCTCTGGAAACACCATATATTTT. Amino acid sequence: CASSSSTVSGNTIYF.

This rearrangement joins TRBV7-6 to TRBJ1-2, with D possibly matching TRBD1 (6 bases). V was shortened by 1 base and J by 8 bases, with 17 bases between the two germline ends. The CDR3 runs 15 residues. The germline gives CDR1 SGHVS, CDR2 FNYEAQ. The DNA of the CDR3 is TGTGCCAGCAGCTTAGGGTCAATAACAGGGTTGGGCTACACCTTC. It is translated as CASSLGSITGLGYTF.

This clone has just one count. The gene calls are TRBV5-4 and TRBJ1-2; TRBD1 matches at 11 bases. The germline V gene encodes CDR1 SGHNT and CDR2 YYREEE (reference sequence). Trimming removed 5 bases from V and 6 bases from J; junction bases left unmatched: 6. The CDR3 extends over 14 amino acids. The CDR3 here is CASRTGTGGHGYTF. CDR3 in DNA: TGTGCCAGCAGAACCGGGACAGGGGGACATGGCTACACCTTC.

The chain uses TRBV7-8 and TRBJ1-1; a weak D match, TRBD1 (5 bases). V shed 3 bases and J shed 5 bases, with 10 bases lying between them. CDR3 length equals 13 residues. CDR1 and CDR2 (germline): SGHVS, FQNEAQ. The CDR3 here is CASSFQGRTEAFF. The CDR3 DNA sequence: TGTGCCAGCAGCTTTCAGGGTCGGACTGAAGCTTTCTTT.

The gene calls are TRBV6-5 and TRBJ1-1; D is possibly TRBD1 (5 bases). Germline V gives CDR1 MNHEY, CDR2 SVGAGI. V was clipped by 5 bases and J by 7 bases, with 17 bases between them. The CDR3 totals 14 residues. DNA for the CDR3: TGTGCCAGCAGTAACCGGGACTCCCTCGGTGAAGCTTTCTTT. Its protein product is CASSNRDSLGEAFF.

The count of this clone is one. The V and J genes are TRBV24-1 and TRBJ1-2; a possible D gene is TRBD1 (6 bases). The germline CDR1 and CDR2 sequences are KGHDR and SFDVKD. Deletions cut 3 bases from V and 6 bases from J, with 10 bases between. This CDR3 has 13 amino acids. CDR3: CATSDPTGHGYTF. DNA for the CDR3: TGTGCCACCAGTGATCCGACAGGTCATGGCTACACCTTC.

This clone was seen a single time. This chain joins TRBV6-4 and TRBJ1-6; possibly TRBD1 for D (5 bases). Trimming cost V 6 bases and J 7 bases, with 13 bases left between them. The CDR3 spans 14 residues. Per the germline V gene, CDR1 is MRHNA and CDR2 is SNTAGT. The CDR3 nucleotides are TGTGCCAGCAGCTCAGGGCTTTCGAATTCACCCCTCCACTTT. Translation gives CASSSGLSNSPLHF.

The rearrangement links TRBV10-3 to TRBJ2-1, with TRBD2 matching 8 bases. The trim removed 4 bases at V and 6 bases at J, leaving 5 bases unmatched. The length of the CDR3 is 14 residues. CDR1 is ENHRY and CDR2 is SYGVKD in the germline V gene. CDR3 in amino acids: CAISAGTRGNEQFF. The CDR3 region has the DNA TGTGCCATCAGTGCTGGGACTAGGGGCAATGAGCAGTTCTTC.

J is TRBJ2-2 and V is TRBV11-2, with 7 bases identical to TRBD1. CDR3 length: 18 amino acids. V lost 1 base to trimming and J lost 2 bases; unmatched junction nucleotides: 10. Germline CDR1 SGHAT, CDR2 FQNNGV. CDR3 amino acids: CASSLVSAGGYNTGELFF. For the CDR3, the DNA is TGTGCCAGCAGCTTAGTTTCGGCAGGGGGTTACAACACCGGGGAGCTGTTTTTT.

V gene TRBV6-5 combines with J gene TRBJ1-1, with D hard to call. Trimming took off 7 bases at V and 0 bases at J, with 9 bases between the two ends. The CDR3 is made up of 13 amino acids. Germline-derived CDR1 and CDR2 are MNHEY and SVGAGI. The CDR3 DNA is TGTGCCAGCACCGGTACCATGAACACTGAAGCTTTCTTT. Protein product: CASTGTMNTEAFF.

The chain recombines TRBV23-1 with TRBJ1-3; a weak D match, TRBD1 (5 bases). TRBV23-1 is given ORF status, its function remaining uncertain. The CDR3 length is 16 residues. V was trimmed by 0 bases and J by 0 bases, leaving 9 bases between them. CDR3 sequence (DNA): TGCGCCAGCAGTCAATCGGTGGGGCCCTCTGGAAACACCATATATTTT. Protein sequence: CASSQSVGPSGNTIYF.

J is TRBJ1-2 and V is TRBV14; D unclear. The CDR3 totals 14 residues. Between the trimmed V and J ends, which lost 0 bases and 5 bases, there was a span of 10 bases. Germline V gene data show CDR1 as SGHDN and CDR2 as FVKESK. CDR3: CASSQDRILYGYTF. The CDR3 nucleotides read TGTGCCAGCAGCCAAGATAGAATTCTTTATGGCTACACCTTC.

The genes are TRBV10-2 and TRBJ1-2; the D is unclear. This CDR3 region has 13 residues. Per germline, CDR1 WSHSY and CDR2 SAAADI. V was shortened by 3 bases and J by 1 base, with 6 bases between the two germline ends. DNA for the CDR3: TGCGCCAGCAGTGAACACAGTAACTATGGCTACACCTTC. Amino acids: CASSEHSNYGYTF.

V usage is TRBV19 and J usage is TRBJ2-6; no definite D call. V was trimmed by 6 bases and J by 2 bases, leaving 5 bases between them. This CDR3 is built from 13 residues. Germline V gives CDR1 LNHDA, CDR2 SQIVND (reference sequence). CDR3 coding DNA: TGTGCCAGTAGCCAAACTGGGGCCAACGTCCTGACTTTC. It encodes CASSQTGANVLTF.

The chain joins TRBV5-1 to TRBJ1-1; D perhaps matches TRBD1 (5 bases). Trimming took 3 bases from V and 7 from J, leaving 13 bases between them. This CDR3 contains 13 residues. Germline lookup yields CDR1 SGHRS and CDR2 YFSETQ. The CDR3 here is CASSSQGTIEAFF. The CDR3 bases are TGCGCCAGCAGCTCGCAGGGTACCATTGAAGCTTTCTTT.

J is TRBJ1-3 and V is TRBV7-8; a possible D gene is TRBD1 (5 bases). CDR1 is SGHVS and CDR2 is FQNEAQ in the germline V gene. V shed 5 bases and J shed 0 bases, with 11 bases lying between them. This CDR3 contains 15 residues. CDR3 sequence reads: CASSRGGSSGNTIYF. The DNA of the CDR3 is TGTGCCAGCAGCAGGGGAGGAAGCTCTGGAAACACCATATATTTT.